This TCR beta chain was observed in a study of T cell clonality in common variable immunodeficiency. Germline CDR1 reads DFQATT; CDR2 reads SNEGSKA (reference sequence). The CDR3 totals 10 residues. Trimming stripped 3 bases from V and 7 bases from J, with 4 bases between. Study results and limitations: In common variable immunodeficiency, TCR beta chains reportedly carried fewer deletions and N-nucleotide insertions.

Sequenced by immunoSEQ multiplex PCR; TCRdb stores in-frame clones only, minus some. The sample is made up of about 28,000 clones, none counted only once. Aged roughly 9 to 70 years, CVID subjects averaged roughly 43 years old. Ten or more counts support this clone. Antigen: not known. The read ends 3 residues shy of where the CDR3 ends; the end is completed using the germline J gene. The sample comprised peripheral blood mononuclear cells. The chain is built from TRBV20-1 and TRBJ2-1; D remains unclear. This receptor was taken from a human donor with common variable immunodeficiency. The CDR3 reads CSASLNEQFF. CDR3 DNA, as far as it was read: TGCAGTGCTAGCTTGAATGAG.